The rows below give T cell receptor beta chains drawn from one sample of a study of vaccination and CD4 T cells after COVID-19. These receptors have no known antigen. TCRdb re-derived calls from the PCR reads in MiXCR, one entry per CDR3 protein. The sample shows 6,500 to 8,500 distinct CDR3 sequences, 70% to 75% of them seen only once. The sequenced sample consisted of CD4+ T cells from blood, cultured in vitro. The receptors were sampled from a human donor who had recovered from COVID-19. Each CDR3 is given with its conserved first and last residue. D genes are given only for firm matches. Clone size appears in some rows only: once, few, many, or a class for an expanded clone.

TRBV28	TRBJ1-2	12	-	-	TGTGCCAGCAGTTCCGGTTATTATGGCTACACCTTC	CASSSGYYGYTF
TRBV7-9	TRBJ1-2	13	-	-	TGTGCCCCCCGCGCGCCAGCTAACTATGGCTACACCTTC	CAPRAPANYGYTF
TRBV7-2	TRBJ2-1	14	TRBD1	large	TGTGCCAGCAGCCCAGGGGGTAGTCAGGGTGAGCAGTTCTTC	CASSPGGSQGEQFF
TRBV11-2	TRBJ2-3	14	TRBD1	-	TGTGCCAGCAGCTCGGACAGGGTAGCAGATACGCAGTATTTT	CASSSDRVADTQYF
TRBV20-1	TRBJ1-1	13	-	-	TGCAGTGCTAGAGGCTTCGGCGGAACTGAAGCTTTCTTT	CSARGFGGTEAFF
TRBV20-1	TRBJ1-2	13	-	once	TGCAGTGCCAGCGGAGGGGGAGGGTATGGCTACACCTTC	CSASGGGGYGYTF
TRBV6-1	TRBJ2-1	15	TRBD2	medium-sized	TGTGCCAGCAACCCTCTAGCGGGAGTCGTGAATGAGCAGTTCTTC	CASNPLAGVVNEQFF
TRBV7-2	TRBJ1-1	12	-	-	TGTGCCAGCAGCTTAGGGGGCGGTGAAGCTTTCTTT	CASSLGGGEAFF
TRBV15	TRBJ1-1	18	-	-	TGTGCCACCAGCAGAGATAACCCTCTTCGGGAGGGGGACACTGAAGCTTTCTTT	CATSRDNPLREGDTEAFF
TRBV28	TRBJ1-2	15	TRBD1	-	TGTGCCAGCAGTTCTCCGGGGACAGGCTCGGGTGGCTACACCTTC	CASSSPGTGSGGYTF
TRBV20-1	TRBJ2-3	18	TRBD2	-	TGCAGTGCCAAGAGGGGTTTTAGCGGGAGTGCGAGGACAGATACGCAGTATTTT	CSAKRGFSGSARTDTQYF
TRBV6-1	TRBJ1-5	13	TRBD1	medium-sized	TGTGCCAGCAAGGGACAGGGTAATCAGCCCCAGCATTTT	CASKGQGNQPQHF
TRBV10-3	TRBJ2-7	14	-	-	TGTGCCATCAGGATGACAGGTCAGACAGACGAGCAGTACTTC	CAIRMTGQTDEQYF
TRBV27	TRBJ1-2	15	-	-	TGTGCCAGCAGTTTAAGGGGGGGAGCTAACTATGGCTACACCTTC	CASSLRGGANYGYTF
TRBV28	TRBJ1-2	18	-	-	TGTGCCAGCAGCCCCTTATTCGAATGGCAGGCGGCTAACTATGGCTACACCTTC	CASSPLFEWQAANYGYTF
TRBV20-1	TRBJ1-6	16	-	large	TGCAGTGCTAGAGGTGTCCTAAACTCCTATAATTCACCCCTCCACTTT	CSARGVLNSYNSPLHF
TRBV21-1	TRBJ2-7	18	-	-	TGTGCCAGCAGCAAAGCAGGACTAGCGGGAGGCCTGTGGTGCGAGCAGTACTTC	CASSKAGLAGGLWCEQYF
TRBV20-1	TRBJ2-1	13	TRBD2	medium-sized	TGCAGTGCTAGGATCCCCCAGGGACTAGGATGGAGCTTC	CSARIPQGLGWSF
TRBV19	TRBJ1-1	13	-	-	TGTGCCAGTAACGTGGGGGCCCACACTGAAGCTTTCTTT	CASNVGAHTEAFF
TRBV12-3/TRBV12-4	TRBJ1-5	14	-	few	TGTGCCAGCGGAGTTGGGGATCTGAATCAGCCCCAGCATTTT	CASGVGDLNQPQHF
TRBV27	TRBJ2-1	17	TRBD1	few	TGTGCCAGCAGTCCACTCTCAGGGACAGGGCTTTTCAATGAGCAGTTCTTC	CASSPLSGTGLFNEQFF
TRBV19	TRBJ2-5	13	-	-	TGTGCCAGTAGTAAACGGCAGCAAGAGACCCAGTACTTC	CASSKRQQETQYF
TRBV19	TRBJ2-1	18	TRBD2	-	TGTGCCAGTGGGGTTTTACCCTCCACTAGCGGGAGGGTTTATGAGCAGTTCTTC	CASGVLPSTSGRVYEQFF
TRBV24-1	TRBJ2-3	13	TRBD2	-	TGTGCCACCACGGGAGGTTACACAGATACGCAGTATTTT	CATTGGYTDTQYF
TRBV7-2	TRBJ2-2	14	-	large	TGTGCCAGCAGCTTAGTAAGAGACACCGGGGAGCTGTTTTTT	CASSLVRDTGELFF
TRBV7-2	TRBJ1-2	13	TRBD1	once	TGTGCCAGCAGCCGGACAGGGTACTATGGCTACACCTTC	CASSRTGYYGYTF
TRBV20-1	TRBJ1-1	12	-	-	TGCAGTGCCTTACAGGGGAACACTGAAGCTTTCTTT	CSALQGNTEAFF
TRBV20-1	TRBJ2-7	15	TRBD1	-	TGCAGTGCCCCAACCGGGACAGGGCCCTCCTACGAGCAGTACTTC	CSAPTGTGPSYEQYF
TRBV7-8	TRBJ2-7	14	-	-	TGTGCCAGCAGCCCTAGGGACACCACCTACGAGCAGTACTTC	CASSPRDTTYEQYF
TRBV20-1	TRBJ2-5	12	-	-	TGCAGTAGCCTGGCGGGACCAGAGACCCAGTACTTC	CSSLAGPETQYF
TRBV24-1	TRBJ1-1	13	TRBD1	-	TGTGCCACCCGAGACAGGGGCAACACTGAAGCTTTCTTT	CATRDRGNTEAFF